Following are 18 T cell receptor beta chains from one sample sequenced in a study of blood T cell repertoires in COVID-19. Sequenced by immunoSEQ multiplex PCR; TCRdb stores in-frame clones only, minus some. The data hold hundreds of thousands of clones, with around 89% observed a single time. The sequencing input was PBMCs or T cells enriched from blood (not recorded which). The receptors shown here come from a man aged 25 to 40 who had recovered from COVID-19.

V is TRBV3-1 (or the pseudogene TRBV3-2) and J is TRBJ1-4; 7 bases line up with TRBD1. The CDR3 is 15 residues long. CDR1 and CDR2 from the germline V gene are LGHDT and YNNKEL (reference sequence). V dropped 4 bases and J dropped 3; count of bases not matched to a gene: 5. CDR3 bases: TGTGCCAGCAGCCTTACAGGGGTCCCTAATGAAAAACTGTTTTTT. Amino acid sequence: CASSLTGVPNEKLFF.

V is TRBV6-1 and J is TRBJ2-7; D uncertain. CDR3 size: 13 residues. The V gene's germline CDR1 is MNHNS and CDR2 SASEGT. V was shortened by 1 base and J by 6 bases, with 10 bases between the two germline ends. CDR3: CASSEGALVEQYF. In nucleotides, the CDR3 is TGTGCCAGCAGTGAAGGGGCGTTGGTCGAGCAGTACTTC.

The V call is TRBV11-2, the J call TRBJ2-1; 11 bases are a match to TRBD2. Germline CDR1 SGHAT, CDR2 FQNNGV. V lost 6 bases, J lost 3 bases, and 4 bases stayed unmatched. CDR3 length equals 15 residues. CDR3 in DNA: TGTGCCAGCAGACCAACTAGCGGGGGCTACAATGAGCAGTTCTTC. This codes for CASRPTSGGYNEQFF.

This chain uses TRBV5-1 with TRBJ1-6; 10 bases agree with TRBD1. V lost 4 bases to trimming and J lost 2 bases; unmatched junction nucleotides: 3. The CDR3 has 16 amino acids. The germline gives CDR1 SGHRS, CDR2 YFSETQ. CDR3: CASSGDRGTYNSPLHF. The CDR3 DNA reads as TGCGCCAGCAGCGGGGACAGGGGTACCTATAATTCACCCCTCCACTTT.

The chain couples TRBV4-3 to TRBJ2-2; a possible D gene is TRBD1 (5 bases). The CDR3 runs 14 residues. With 4 bases removed from V and 1 base from J, the gap between germline ends came to 7 bases. The germline V gene has CDR1 LGHNA and CDR2 YSLEER. CDR3 sequence (DNA): TGCGCCAGCAGCCTTGACAGGAACACCGGGGAGCTGTTTTTT. Amino acid sequence: CASSLDRNTGELFF.

There are a few counts of this clone. V is TRBV6-5 and J is TRBJ1-1; maybe TRBD1 (6 bases). Germline CDR1 MNHEY, CDR2 SVGAGI. The CDR3 covers 14 residues. V gave up 6 bases and J gave up 3 bases, with 14 bases separating them. The CDR3 DNA reads TGTGCCAGCAGCTCGGGGGGGCCCCACACTGAAGCTTTCTTT. It is translated as CASSSGGPHTEAFF.

The rearrangement joins TRBV5-1 to TRBJ2-3, with 12 bases fitting TRBD2. Germline lookup yields CDR1 SGHRS and CDR2 YFSETQ. The CDR3 consists of 17 residues. The V segment lost 4 bases and the J segment 1 base; nucleotides outside the gene matches: 7. The CDR3 bases are TGCGCCAGCAGCCGAGGCTGGACTAGCGGGGGCACAGATACGCAGTATTTT. Protein: CASSRGWTSGGTDTQYF.

The gene calls are TRBV27 and TRBJ2-7; tentatively, D is TRBD2 (6 bases). Germline CDR1 MNHEY, CDR2 SMNVEV (reference sequence). V gave up 2 bases and J gave up 5 bases, with 10 bases separating them. This CDR3 region has 13 residues. CDR3 region: CASSLGGAHEQYF. The CDR3 coding sequence is TGTGCCAGCAGTTTAGGAGGGGCTCACGAGCAGTACTTC.

The genes are TRBV18 and TRBJ2-7, with TRBD2 matching 14 bases. CDR3 length: 15 amino acids. V dropped 6 bases and J dropped 7; count of bases not matched to a gene: 8. Germline values: CDR1 KGHSH, CDR2 LQKENI. This CDR3 reads CASSRGLAGEVEQYF. For the CDR3, the DNA is TGTGCCAGCTCCAGGGGACTAGCGGGAGAGGTTGAGCAGTACTTC.

The CDR3 loop reads CASSLDRDPRNTIYF. CDR3 bases: TGCGCCAGCAGCCTTGACAGGGATCCTCGAAACACCATATATTTT. The rearrangement links TRBV4-3 to TRBJ1-3; 7 nucleotides line up with TRBD1. This CDR3 contains 15 residues. J gave up 5 bases and V 4 bases, and 8 bases lay outside the gene matches. Germline V CDR1 and CDR2: LGHNA, YSLEER.

This chain uses TRBV12-3 or TRBV12-4 with TRBJ1-1; perhaps TRBD1 as D (6 bases). This CDR3 comprises 13 residues. V was pared by 4 bases and J by 4 bases, with 10 bases between. Here the CDR3 reads CASSSGTRTEAFF. The CDR3 DNA sequence: TGTGCCAGCAGTTCTGGGACACGCACTGAAGCTTTCTTT.

The chain uses TRBV9 and TRBJ1-1, with D unresolved. Germline V gene lookup returns CDR1 SGDLS and CDR2 YYNGEE. The CDR3 length is 13 residues. Trimming removed 3 bases at V and 2 bases at J, with 8 bases between. The chain's CDR3 is CASSEGDNTEAFF. The CDR3 nucleotides are TGTGCCAGCAGCGAGGGAGATAACACTGAAGCTTTCTTT.

The V and J genes are TRBV28 and TRBJ1-5; D is uncertain. Trimming removed 6 bases from V and 0 bases from J, with 9 bases in between. Germline CDR1 MDHEN, CDR2 SYDVKM. The CDR3 is 14 residues long. CDR3 sequence: CASSLFRSNQPQHF. CDR3 DNA sequence: TGTGCCAGCAGCCTGTTCCGTAGCAATCAGCCCCAGCATTTT.

CDR3 coding DNA: TGTGCCATCAGACAGGGGCTCGAAAGCAATCAGCCCCAGCATTTT. It encodes CAIRQGLESNQPQHF. This chain connects TRBV10-3 to TRBJ1-5; 7 bases align to TRBD1. CDR3 length: 15 amino acids. Trimming removed 6 bases from V and 1 base from J; junction bases left unmatched: 6. Germline V gives CDR1 ENHRY, CDR2 SYGVKD.

This clone was detected only a few times. The chain carries TRBV6-6 and TRBJ1-2; D is undetermined. Germline assignment: CDR1 MNHNY and CDR2 SVGAGI (reference sequence). Trimming removed 3 bases from V and 4 bases from J, with 15 bases in between. The CDR3 totals 15 residues. This chain's CDR3 is CASSYVDGSFYGYTF. CDR3 coding DNA: TGTGCCAGCAGTTATGTGGACGGGAGTTTCTATGGCTACACCTTC.

The gene calls are TRBV4-3 and TRBJ2-7; 9 nucleotides agree with TRBD1. V shed 0 bases, J shed 0 bases, and the junction held 0 bases outside the gene matches. Per the germline V gene, CDR1 is LGHNA and CDR2 is YSLEER. The CDR3 extends over 15 amino acids. The CDR3 here is CASSQETGGSYEQYF. CDR3 nucleotides: TGCGCCAGCAGCCAAGAGACAGGGGGCTCCTACGAGCAGTACTTC.

V is TRBV9 and J is TRBJ1-1; the D gene is possibly TRBD1 (5 bases). This CDR3 is 14 amino acids long. The V gene lost 3 bases and the J gene lost 1 base, with 10 bases spanning the gap. CDR1 and CDR2 from the germline V gene are SGDLS and YYNGEE. Here the CDR3 reads CASSALQGNTEAFF. The DNA of the CDR3 is TGTGCCAGCAGCGCCCTGCAGGGGAACACTGAAGCTTTCTTT.

The chain is built from TRBV7-6 and TRBJ2-7; possible D gene TRBD1, 5 bases. V was pared by 0 bases and J by 5 bases, with 17 bases between. The CDR3 extends over 16 amino acids. Germline CDR1 SGHVS, CDR2 FNYEAQ. CDR3 amino acids: CASSLADSSTPDEQYF. CDR3 bases: TGTGCCAGCAGCTTAGCTGACAGCTCGACCCCTGACGAGCAGTACTTC.